This T cell receptor beta chain was sequenced during a study of persistence of HIV-infected CD4 T cells. V was trimmed by 3 bases and J by 4 bases, leaving 6 bases between them. There are 12 residues in the CDR3. From germline, CDR1 is SGHAT and CDR2 FQNNGV. The libraries were made with immunoSEQ version 4 in survey mode. Data came from immunoSEQ multiplex PCR; TCRdb stores just in-frame clones and leaves some out. The table includes around 42,000 clones, about 80% detected once. The stimulus was an HIV-1 Gag 15-mer peptide pool, roughly 1 ug/peptide/mL. Sorted nonresponding memory CD4+ T cells were CD40L-negative, CD69-negative, CD45RO-high. A word on this clone: Its target is not known.

This TCR derives from an adult man with HIV who was CMV-seropositive. Source: CD4+ T cells sorted from PBMCs after roughly 18-hour stimulation, taken from a patient who received antiretroviral therapy. The chain couples TRBV11-2 to TRBJ1-2; no clear D gene. The DNA for the CDR3 is TGTGCCAGCAGCTTCGGTATCTATGGCTACACCTTC. This sequence encodes CASSFGIYGYTF.